A selection of T cell receptor beta chains follows, all from one sample in a study of shared clonotypes between healthy human individuals. TCRdb's copy holds only in-frame clones and misses some; the assay was immunoSEQ multiplex PCR. The sample has approximately 2.3 million clones, approximately 95% seen once. Sequencing was carried out using naive CD4+ T cells from PBMCs. The receptors shown here come from a man aged 18 to 30 in good health. Some clones in this sample may be carry-over from other donors' samples. The CDR3 runs from the conserved cysteine through the conserved F or W. D genes are given only for firm matches.

J | D | V | CDR3
TRBJ2-7 | NA | TRBV6-1 | CASSEGVFSYEQYF
TRBJ2-5 | NA | TRBV7-2 | CASNSRDGTQYF
TRBJ2-2 | TRBD2 | TRBV2 | CASKGVGTSGRTGELFF
TRBJ1-3 | NA | TRBV5-1 | CASSLQGGHMDTIYF
TRBJ2-1 | NA | TRBV5-1 | CASSLDGGVSNEQFF
TRBJ2-1 | NA | TRBV27 | CASSSGTAGINEQFF
TRBJ1-1 | NA | TRBV27 | CASRSDSLGNTEAFF
TRBJ2-5 | NA | TRBV19 | CASSSRTEPVWETQYF
TRBJ1-2 | NA | TRBV6-5 | CASSPRESNYGYTF
TRBJ2-1 | TRBD2 | TRBV2 | CASTTEASGSHEQFF
TRBJ2-7 | NA | TRBV7-9 | CASSLALATSLYEQYF
TRBJ2-3 | NA | TRBV5-1 | CASSRTTSTDTQYF
TRBJ2-5 | NA | TRBV19 | CASSQGYQETQYF
TRBJ1-1 | NA | TRBV7-6 | CASSRGGGNTEAFF
TRBJ2-1 | NA | TRBV27 | CASSLRFTSYNEQFF
TRBJ1-1 | NA | TRBV28 | CASSPIPTYRVSTEAFF
TRBJ2-2 | TRBD2 | TRBV6-1 | CAGGVGGRGELFF
TRBJ1-2 | NA | TRBV5-6 | CASSLEDRRRVGYTF
TRBJ2-3 | TRBD2 | TRBV4-1 | CASSRGLAGVYGDTQYF
TRBJ2-5 | NA | TRBV7-9 | CASSLAQGPETQYF
TRBJ1-3 | NA | TRBV28 | CASSLMQGGNTIYF
TRBJ2-5 | NA | TRBV5-1 | CASSPGGQETQYF
TRBJ1-1 | TRBD1 | TRBV10-3 | CAISNQGAGAFF
TRBJ2-1 | NA | TRBV7-6 | CASSSPRGAQFF
TRBJ2-3 | NA | TRBV2 | CASRQSTDTQYF
TRBJ2-7 | NA | TRBV21-1 | CASSSGGFSYEQYF
TRBJ2-1 | TRBD2 | TRBV13 | CASRSRTSGFYNEQFF
TRBJ2-7 | NA | TRBV18 | CASSPNGGLYEQYF